The entry below describes one T cell receptor (beta chain). These data are taken from a study of cytomegalovirus exposure and HLA in healthy donors. Germline lookup yields CDR1 SGHTA and CDR2 FQGNSA. The CDR3 consists of 16 residues. V gave up 4 bases and J gave up 8 bases; unmatched junction bases: 12. Use of 60 Vbeta and 13 Jbeta primers characterized the PCR. Assay used: immunoSEQ multiplex PCR; TCRdb lists only in-frame clones, some missing. This sample yields approximately 90,000 clones, of which roughly 63% are seen a single time; 5% to 6.5% belongs to the top ten. This chain joins TRBV7-2 and TRBJ1-2, with 11 bases aligning to TRBD1. This TCR was sampled from a woman aged 25 to 39 in good health and CMV-seronegative. Material: PBMCs. CDR3 nucleotides: TGTGCCAGCAGCTCGGACAGGGGGCGACTCAAATCAGGCTACACCTTC. Protein: CASSSDRGRLKSGYTF.